The next 27 T cell receptor beta chains were all read from a single sample in a study of cytomegalovirus exposure and HLA in healthy donors. Sequencing used immunoSEQ multiplex PCR; TCRdb keeps in-frame clones, though not all of them. The sample includes under 300,000 clones, 70% to 90% seen only once; the top ten take roughly 1.2%. Source material: PBMCs. These receptors all stem from a woman aged 25 to 39 in good health and CMV-seropositive.

This sequence joins TRBV27 and TRBJ2-2, with D perhaps TRBD2 (5 bases). The V gene lost 5 bases and the J gene lost 8 bases, with 18 bases spanning the gap. Germline CDR1 and CDR2: MNHEY and SMNVEV (reference sequence). This CDR3 contains 15 residues. The CDR3 nucleotides are TGTGCCAGCAGTCAACGGACTCCTATTACAGGGGAGCTGTTTTTT. Its protein product is CASSQRTPITGELFF.

The chain employs TRBV6-6 and TRBJ2-1, with 10 bases identical to TRBD1. Germline CDR1 is MNHNY and CDR2 is SVGAGI (reference sequence). This CDR3 is built from 14 residues. After removal of 6 bases from V and 4 bases from J, the junction contained 3 bases not matched to a gene. CDR3 DNA: TGTGCCAGCAGACCGGACAGGGGGTACAATGAGCAGTTCTTC. Its translation: CASRPDRGYNEQFF.

The chain combines TRBV27 with TRBJ2-1, with no clear D. The V end lost 6 bases, the J end lost 6 bases, and 12 bases lay between the germline ends. The CDR3 length is 13 residues. Looked up from germline, CDR1 is MNHEY and CDR2 is SMNVEV (reference sequence). CDR3 sequence (DNA): TGTGCCAGCAGGACGTTGGGCCCCAATGAGCAGTTCTTC. Translated: CASRTLGPNEQFF.

The J gene is TRBJ2-5, the V gene TRBV5-8, with a tentative D call TRBD2 (7 bases). Germline assignment: CDR1 SGHTS and CDR2 YDEGEE. Trimming took 0 bases from V and 1 from J, leaving 13 bases between them. This CDR3 is 16 amino acids long. CDR3 amino acids: CASSLEGEGTQETQYF. The CDR3 DNA reads as TGTGCCAGCAGCTTGGAGGGGGAGGGGACCCAAGAGACCCAGTACTTC. The full variable domain, rest sourced from reference TRBV5-8 and TRBJ2-5, is EAGVTQSPTHLIKTRGQQATLRCSPISGHTSVYWYQQALGLGLQFLLWYDEGEERNRGNFPPRFSGRQFPNYSSELNVNALELEDSALYLCASSLEGEGTQETQYFGPGTRLLVL.

The chain joins TRBV6-5 to TRBJ2-5; D is undetermined. In germline, CDR1 is MNHEY, CDR2 SVGAGI. This CDR3 region has 13 residues. V was pared by 5 bases and J by 2 bases, with 9 bases between. The CDR3 sequence is CASSQVPQETQYF. DNA for the CDR3: TGTGCCAGCAGTCAGGTCCCTCAAGAGACCCAGTACTTC.

The J gene is TRBJ1-4, the V gene TRBV11-2; 9 bases are a match to TRBD1. The J segment lost 8 bases and the V segment lost 0 bases, leaving 7 bases of the junction unmatched. Germline V CDR1 and CDR2: SGHAT, FQNNGV. The CDR3 runs 16 residues. The CDR3, as DNA: TGTGCCAGCAGCTTAGATGGACAGGGGAATTTGGAAAAACTGTTTTTT. Residues: CASSLDGQGNLEKLFF.

This chain joins TRBV27 and TRBJ1-5; 7 nucleotides align to TRBD1. J lost 0 bases, V lost 3 bases, and 5 bases had no gene match. There are 16 residues in the CDR3. Per germline, CDR1 MNHEY and CDR2 SMNVEV (reference sequence). The CDR3 reads CASSLGGTVSNQPQHF. Here the CDR3 DNA reads TGTGCCAGCAGTTTGGGCGGGACAGTTAGCAATCAGCCCCAGCATTTT.

This clone was seen only once. The chain couples TRBV5-1 to TRBJ2-2, with unresolved D. V was clipped by 0 bases and J by 1 base, with 4 bases between them. Germline-derived CDR1 and CDR2 are SGHRS and YFSETQ. The CDR3 loop spans 14 amino acids. The CDR3 coding sequence is TGCGCCAGCAGCTTGGGAGGGAACACCGGGGAGCTGTTTTTT. Protein sequence: CASSLGGNTGELFF.

The J gene is TRBJ1-1, the V gene TRBV5-4; D might be TRBD1 (6 bases). The CDR3 runs 15 residues. Germline CDR1 is SGHNT and CDR2 is YYREEE (reference sequence). Trimming took 3 bases from V and 0 from J, leaving 12 bases between them. CDR3 amino acids: CASSSPWGLNTEAFF. For the CDR3, the DNA is TGTGCCAGCAGCTCGCCATGGGGGCTGAACACTGAAGCTTTCTTT.

V usage is TRBV25-1 and J usage is TRBJ2-7; D is perhaps TRBD2 (6 bases). Germline V gene sequence: CDR1 MGHDK, CDR2 SYGVNS. The CDR3 is 15 residues long. Trimming pared 8 bases from V and 6 bases from J, leaving 23 bases between. DNA for the CDR3: TGTGCCAGCGCCGTCGGCGGGGCGGAACCCGGCGAGCAGTACTTC. This translates into CASAVGGAEPGEQYF.

The chain couples TRBV5-4 to TRBJ2-7; maybe TRBD1 (8 bases). CDR3 length equals 14 residues. Germline lookup yields CDR1 SGHNT and CDR2 YYREEE (reference sequence). The V end lost 10 bases, the J end lost 6 bases, and 23 bases lay between the germline ends. The CDR3 sequence: CAAGLDREGGEQYF. CDR3 DNA: TGTGCCGCCGGGCTGGACAGGGAGGGGGGCGAGCAGTACTTC.

This clone came up once. The rearrangement links TRBV18 to TRBJ2-7, with 14 nucleotides matching TRBD2. Germline V gene lookup returns CDR1 KGHSH and CDR2 LQKENI. The CDR3 has 16 residues. Unmatched junction bases numbered 4, after V lost 2 bases and J lost 4 bases. The CDR3 DNA sequence: TGTGCCAGCTCACCAGGCGGGACTAGCGGGAGTTACGAGCAGTACTTC. Encoded protein: CASSPGGTSGSYEQYF.

The chain uses TRBV5-1 and TRBJ2-1; perhaps TRBD2 as D (5 bases). Deletions cut 1 base from V and 10 bases from J, with 24 bases between. This CDR3 region has 17 residues. The germline CDR1 and CDR2 sequences are SGHRS and YFSETQ. The chain's CDR3 is CASSLYSGEGRRNEQFF. The CDR3, as DNA: TGCGCCAGCAGCTTGTATTCTGGAGAGGGAAGGAGAAACGAGCAGTTCTTC.

V and J are TRBV29-1 and TRBJ2-2; 8 bases line up with TRBD2. The CDR3 sequence is 13 residues long. With 4 bases clipped from V and 7 bases from J, the junction kept 5 bases outside the gene matches. Germline CDR1 SQVTM, CDR2 ANQGSEA. CDR3 in DNA: TGCAGCGTTGGTAGCGGGATGGGCGGGGAGCTGTTTTTT. Translated: CSVGSGMGGELFF.

The chain couples TRBV27 to TRBJ1-1; D not resolved. Per the germline V gene, CDR1 is MNHEY and CDR2 is SMNVEV (reference sequence). This CDR3 spans 14 amino acids. Trimming cost V 3 bases and J 1 base, with 9 bases left between them. CDR3 coding DNA: TGTGCCAGCAGTTTTTTCGGTGGGAACACTGAAGCTTTCTTT. Translated: CASSFFGGNTEAFF.

The genes are TRBV2 and TRBJ2-5, with D possibly matching TRBD2 (6 bases). Looked up from germline, CDR1 is SNHLY and CDR2 is FYNNEI. V dropped 6 bases and J dropped 1 base, with 15 bases sitting between them. CDR3 length: 15 amino acids. This CDR3 is CASRDVRRAQETQYF. CDR3 nucleotide sequence: TGTGCCAGCAGGGACGTGAGGAGGGCCCAAGAGACCCAGTACTTC. Based on the CDR3 plus reference TRBV2 and TRBJ2-5, the full variable domain is EPEVTQTPSHQVTQMGQEVILRCVPISNHLYFYWYRQILGQKVEFLVSFYNNEISEKSEIFDDQFSVERPDGSNFTLKIRSTKLEDSAMYFCASRDVRRAQETQYFGPGTRLLVL.

V and J are TRBV6-1 and TRBJ1-5, with no clear D. This CDR3 has 11 amino acids. V lost 3 bases and J lost 9, with 6 bases in between. The germline V gene has CDR1 MNHNS and CDR2 SASEGT. CDR3 nucleotides: TGTGCCAGCAGTGATCCGTGGCCCCAGCATTTT. Its protein is CASSDPWPQHF.

This chain connects TRBV9 to TRBJ2-3, with TRBD2 identical over 9 bases. Germline V CDR1 and CDR2: SGDLS, YYNGEE. This CDR3 has 17 residues. V shed 0 bases, J shed 2 bases, and the junction held 7 bases outside the gene matches. CDR3 sequence (DNA): TGTGCCAGCAGCGTAGAGGCAGCGGGAGGACACACAGATACGCAGTATTTT. Protein sequence: CASSVEAAGGHTDTQYF.

Worth noting for this clone: The sample carries other DNA sequences with the same CDR3. This chain connects TRBV19 to TRBJ2-7; TRBD1 matches 7 bases. The CDR3 loop spans 13 amino acids. Trimming at V came to 6 bases and at J to 1 base, leaving 3 bases not matched to a gene. CDR1 is LNHDA and CDR2 is SQIVND in the germline V gene (reference sequence). CDR3 bases: TGTGCCAGTAGCCCGGGACAGTCCTACGAGCAGTACTTC. Its protein is CASSPGQSYEQYF.

The rearrangement joins TRBV7-9 to TRBJ2-2; 8 bases agree with TRBD2. Trimming took 3 bases from V and 4 from J; bases not matched to a gene: 4. Germline CDR1 is SEHNR and CDR2 is FQNEAQ (reference sequence). The CDR3 length is 15 residues. CDR3 amino acids: CASSFGREGTGELFF. Written as DNA, the CDR3 is TGTGCCAGCAGCTTTGGACGGGAGGGCACCGGGGAGCTGTTTTTT. The full variable domain, its missing parts supplied by reference TRBV7-9 and TRBJ2-2, is DTGVSQNPRHKITKRGQNVTFRCDPISEHNRLYWYRQTLGQGPEFLTYFQNEAQLEKSRLLSDRFSAERPKGSFSTLEIQRTEQGDSAMYLCASSFGREGTGELFFGEGSRLTVL.

The chain recombines TRBV21-1 with TRBJ2-3; TRBD1 is the table's D call, not checked against the DNA. TRBV21-1 is flagged as a pseudogene. The CDR3 has 13 amino acids. The CDR3 DNA reads TGTGCCAGCGCTACAGTCATGCAAGATACGCAGTATTTT. Translated, it gives CASATVMQDTQYF.

In its sample, this clone was seen a few times. The chain has TRBV4-1 and TRBJ2-3, with 12 bases that match TRBD2. Per germline, CDR1 MGHRA and CDR2 YSYEKL. The V segment lost 0 bases and the J segment 2 bases; nucleotides outside the gene matches: 9. The length of the CDR3 is 19 residues. The CDR3 spells CASSQDKASGRVYTDTQYF. DNA of the CDR3: TGCGCCAGCAGCCAAGATAAGGCTAGCGGGAGGGTATACACAGATACGCAGTATTTT.

The chain has TRBV2 and TRBJ2-6; maybe TRBD1 (6 bases). Germline V CDR1 and CDR2: SNHLY, FYNNEI. V was pared by 2 bases and J by 3 bases, with 11 bases between. This CDR3 comprises 16 residues. CDR3 DNA: TGTGCCAGCAGTGAATTTGAGGGGGTTGGGGCCAACGTCCTGACTTTC. Protein product: CASSEFEGVGANVLTF.

The genes are TRBV7-9 and TRBJ2-1; tentative D call: TRBD2 (6 bases). CDR1 and CDR2 (germline): SEHNR, FQNEAQ (reference sequence). The CDR3 consists of 17 residues. The V end lost 1 base, the J end lost 0 bases, and 13 bases lay between the germline ends. DNA of the CDR3: TGTGCCAGCAGCTTAGGACGGTCTAGCGTCTCCTACAATGAGCAGTTCTTC. Translation gives CASSLGRSSVSYNEQFF.

V usage is TRBV7-2 and J usage is TRBJ2-7; 12 bases agree with TRBD2. V trimming: 7 bases; J trimming: 7 bases; junction bases outside the gene matches: 11. Germline V CDR1 and CDR2: SGHTA, FQGNSA. This CDR3 has 15 residues. In DNA form, the CDR3 reads TGTGCCAGCAATTTACTAGCGGGAGGAACGGGGGAGCAGTACTTC. Translating gives CASNLLAGGTGEQYF.

The chain is built from TRBV5-1 and TRBJ2-7; TRBD1 matches 9 bases. V shed 3 bases, J shed 4 bases, and the junction held 11 bases outside the gene matches. Germline V gene sequence: CDR1 SGHRS, CDR2 YFSETQ. This CDR3 has 16 residues. The CDR3 region has the DNA TGCGCCAGCAGCTATGATGGGGGGACAGGGAAATACGAGCAGTACTTC. Its protein product is CASSYDGGTGKYEQYF.

The chain uses TRBV18 and TRBJ2-1, with D maybe TRBD1 (6 bases). Germline CDR1 reads KGHSH; CDR2 reads LQKENI. The CDR3 is 14 amino acids. The V end lost 3 bases, the J end lost 3 bases, and 9 bases lay between the germline ends. CDR3 in DNA: TGTGCCAGCTCACCTCAGACAGGCTACAATGAGCAGTTCTTC. Encoded protein: CASSPQTGYNEQFF.